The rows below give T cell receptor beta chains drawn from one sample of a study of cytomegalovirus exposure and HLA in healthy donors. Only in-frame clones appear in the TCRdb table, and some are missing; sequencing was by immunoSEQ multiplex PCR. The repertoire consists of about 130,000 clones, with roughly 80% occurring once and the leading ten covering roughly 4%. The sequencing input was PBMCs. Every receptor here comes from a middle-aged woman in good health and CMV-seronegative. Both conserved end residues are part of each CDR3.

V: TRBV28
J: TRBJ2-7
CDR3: CASSLGAPEQYF

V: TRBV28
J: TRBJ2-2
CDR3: CASSLWPGPNTGELFF

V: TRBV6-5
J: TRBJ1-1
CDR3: CASSLWDRGAEAFF

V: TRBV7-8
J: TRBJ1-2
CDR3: CASSPSSGTGSEGYTF

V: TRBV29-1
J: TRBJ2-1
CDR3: CSVEQDRDSYNEQFF

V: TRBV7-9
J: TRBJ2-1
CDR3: CASSSILTGAQFF

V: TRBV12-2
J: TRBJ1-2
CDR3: CASRRQGGNGYTF

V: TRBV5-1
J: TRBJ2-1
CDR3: CASSQTSGGTDEQFF

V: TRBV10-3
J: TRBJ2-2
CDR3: CAISESSGAANTGELFF

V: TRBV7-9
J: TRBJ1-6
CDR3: CASSFLRGGSPLHF

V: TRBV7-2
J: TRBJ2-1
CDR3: CASSSDRSGEQFF

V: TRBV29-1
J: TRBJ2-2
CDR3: CSAGQGWTGELFF

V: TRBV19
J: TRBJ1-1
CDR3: CASSSRDRGNTEAFF

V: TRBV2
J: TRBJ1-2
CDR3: CASRGVDGYTF

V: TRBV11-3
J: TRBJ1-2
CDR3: CASSLERGYGYTF

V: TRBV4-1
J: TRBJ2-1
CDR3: CASSQRSGSTYEQFF

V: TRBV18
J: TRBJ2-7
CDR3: CASSGTGGSYEQYF

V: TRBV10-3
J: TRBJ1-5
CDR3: CAISDGGIYSNQPQHF

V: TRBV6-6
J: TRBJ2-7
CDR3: CASSFPAGTSSYEQYF

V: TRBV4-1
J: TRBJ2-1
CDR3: CASSPLYGGSYNEQFF

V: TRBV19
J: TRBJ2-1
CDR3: CASSQASRGGNEQFF

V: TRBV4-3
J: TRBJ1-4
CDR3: CASSQVTGSEKLFF

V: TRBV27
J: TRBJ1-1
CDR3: CARVFQGLFAEAFF

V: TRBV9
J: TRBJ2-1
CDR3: CASSVWDSNNEQFF

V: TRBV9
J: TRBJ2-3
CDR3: CASSVGAGGGVSTDTQYF

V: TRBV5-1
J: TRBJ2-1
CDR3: CASSFRRGDPSYNEQFF

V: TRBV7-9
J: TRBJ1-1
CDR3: CASRPSVVTFRNTEAFF

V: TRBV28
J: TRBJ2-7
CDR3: CASATGSGYEQYF

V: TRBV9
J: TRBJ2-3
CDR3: CASSVRGGSSTDTQYF

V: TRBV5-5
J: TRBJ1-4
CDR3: CASSGGRGSGEKLFF

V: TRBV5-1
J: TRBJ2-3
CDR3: CASSLEAVVGGDTQYF

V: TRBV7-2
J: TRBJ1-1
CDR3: CASSQTTAAFTEAFF

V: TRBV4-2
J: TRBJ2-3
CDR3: CASSQDGAAGVVTQYF

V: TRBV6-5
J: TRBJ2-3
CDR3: CASSYRGQDTQYF

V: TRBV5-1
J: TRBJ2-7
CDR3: CASSLGATSYEQYF

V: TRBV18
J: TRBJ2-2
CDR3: CASSSPLAVNTGELFF

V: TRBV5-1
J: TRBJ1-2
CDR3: CASSAQGSGYTF

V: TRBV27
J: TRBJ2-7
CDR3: CASSFARDRGWTSGFYEQYF

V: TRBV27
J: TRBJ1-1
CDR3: CASRGATEAFF

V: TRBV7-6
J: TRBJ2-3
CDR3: CASSSGGYRSDTQYF

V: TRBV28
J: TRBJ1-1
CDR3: CASSATGVGTEAFF

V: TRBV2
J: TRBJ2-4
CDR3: CASTVQGVAKNIQYF

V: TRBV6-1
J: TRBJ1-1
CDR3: CASSGGGRGITEAFF

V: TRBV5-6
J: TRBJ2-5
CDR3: CASSRWFQETQYF

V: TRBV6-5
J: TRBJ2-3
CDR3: CASSSEGLDPTDTQYF

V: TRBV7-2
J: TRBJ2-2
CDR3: CASSLGGGGGTGELFF